This TCR beta chain was obtained from a study of T-cell reconstitution after alpha-beta-depleted transplantation in children. Unique molecular identifiers featured in how the TCRbeta library was prepared. TCRdb reprocessed the PCR reads via MiXCR and lists one record per CDR3 protein. The sample yields about 72,000 distinct CDR3 sequences, approximately 7.3% seen once. The CDR3 spans 15 residues. Trimming took 7 bases from V and 1 from J, leaving 16 bases between them. In germline, CDR1 is LNHDA, CDR2 SQIVND (reference sequence). The rearrangement joins TRBV19 to TRBJ1-1, with D unclear. Material: PBMCs from the stem cell graft donor, obtained from the stem cell graft. The clonotype comes from a human donor who donated a stem cell graft to a child with acute lymphoblastic leukemia. DNA of the CDR3: TGTGCCAGTACCCGGAGCAGCTTCGGGAACACTGAAGCTTTCTTT. Protein product: CASTRSSFGNTEAFF.